The next 23 T cell receptor beta chains were all read from a single sample in a study of graft-versus-host responses after intestinal transplantation. Profiling relied on immunoSEQ multiplex PCR, and the TCRdb table lists in-frame clones only, not all of them. The sample lists 25,000 to 35,000 clones, roughly 87% occurring once. The specimen was PBMCs, collected about 420 days after intestinal transplantation. These receptors all come from a human patient who received an intestinal transplant, so some T cells may come from the graft donor.

This clone was seen just once. V gene TRBV9 combines with J gene TRBJ1-3; D is uncertain. Germline values: CDR1 SGDLS, CDR2 YYNGEE. The CDR3 is 15 residues long. Trimming pared 5 bases from V and 0 bases from J, leaving 12 bases between. Here the CDR3 reads CASSEAHTSGNTIYF. CDR3 coding DNA: TGTGCCAGCAGTGAGGCACATACCTCTGGAAACACCATATATTTT.

Written as DNA, the CDR3 is TGCGCCAGCAGCTTGACACTTGGGAGCTCCTACAATGAGCAGTTCTTC. This encodes CASSLTLGSSYNEQFF. This chain joins TRBV5-1 and TRBJ2-1, with D possibly TRBD2 on 5 matching bases. The CDR3 length is 16 residues. Germline assignment: CDR1 SGHRS and CDR2 YFSETQ. Trimming left V 1 base short and J 0 bases short, with 11 bases between.

V gene TRBV6-5 combines with J gene TRBJ1-5, with 10 bases matching TRBD1. V lost 7 bases to trimming and J lost 3 bases; unmatched junction nucleotides: 6. CDR1 and CDR2 (germline): MNHEY, SVGAGI. The CDR3 loop spans 15 amino acids. CDR3 region: CASNPGQGNNQPQHF. The CDR3 bases are TGTGCCAGCAATCCGGGACAGGGGAACAATCAGCCCCAGCATTTT.

The chain carries TRBV5-6 and TRBJ2-1; either TRBD1 or TRBD2 may fit D (5 bases each). The CDR3 spans 18 residues. In germline, CDR1 is SGHDT, CDR2 YYEEEE. The V end was cut by 4 bases, the J end by 0 bases, with 20 bases between. CDR3 sequence: CASSRRGVQWSSYNEQFF. The CDR3 DNA reads TGTGCCAGCAGCCGGCGAGGGGTGCAGTGGAGCTCCTACAATGAGCAGTTCTTC.

This sequence joins TRBV5-6 and TRBJ2-2; 7 positions agree with TRBD1. V shed 2 bases and J 7 bases; nucleotides not matched to a gene: 8. CDR3 length: 15 residues. Germline CDR1 and CDR2: SGHDT and YYEEEE. The CDR3 sequence: CASSFPGGIIGELFF. CDR3 DNA: TGTGCCAGCAGCTTTCCAGGGGGAATTATCGGGGAGCTGTTTTTT.

The chain carries TRBV2 and TRBJ1-2; D is undetermined. Germline values: CDR1 SNHLY, CDR2 FYNNEI. With 6 bases removed from V and 2 bases from J, the gap between germline ends came to 10 bases. CDR3 size: 13 residues. CDR3 bases: TGTGCCAGCAGCGTCGACGGAAACTATGGCTACACCTTC. Translated, it gives CASSVDGNYGYTF. The variable domain in full, completed from reference TRBV2 and TRBJ1-2, reads EPEVTQTPSHQVTQMGQEVILRCVPISNHLYFYWYRQILGQKVEFLVSFYNNEISEKSEIFDDQFSVERPDGSNFTLKIRSTKLEDSAMYFCASSVDGNYGYTFGSGTRLTVV.

The CDR3 loop is CATSRDWDSAHRPQHF. The CDR3 nucleotides are TGTGCCACCAGCAGAGATTGGGACAGCGCCCACCGGCCCCAGCATTTT. The chain joins TRBV15 to TRBJ1-5, with 7 nucleotides matching TRBD1. Unmatched junction bases numbered 11, after V lost 0 bases and J lost 9 bases. Germline lookup yields CDR1 LNHNV and CDR2 YYDKDF (reference sequence). The CDR3 sequence is 16 residues long.

This clone was counted once. This chain connects TRBV7-9 to TRBJ2-7, with a weak D call TRBD1 (6 bases). V lost 5 bases and J 2 bases, leaving 13 bases between the germline ends. The CDR3 is 14 residues long. Germline values: CDR1 SEHNR, CDR2 FQNEAQ (reference sequence). CDR3 amino acids: CASSNSGTPYEQYF. The CDR3 bases are TGTGCCAGCAGCAACTCCGGGACACCCTACGAGCAGTACTTC. The full variable domain, rest sourced from reference TRBV7-9 and TRBJ2-7, is DTGVSQNPRHKITKRGQNVTFRCDPISEHNRLYWYRQTLGQGPEFLTYFQNEAQLEKSRLLSDRFSAERPKGSFSTLEIQRTEQGDSAMYLCASSNSGTPYEQYFGPGTRLTVT.

The chain couples TRBV28 to TRBJ1-2, with D hard to call. Germline V gene lookup returns CDR1 MDHEN and CDR2 SYDVKM. This CDR3 spans 13 amino acids. Trimming pared 3 bases from V and 4 bases from J, leaving 9 bases between. CDR3 nucleotide sequence: TGTGCCAGCAGTTTTCAGAACTTCTATGGCTACACCTTC. This sequence encodes CASSFQNFYGYTF.

The J gene is TRBJ1-2, the V gene TRBV19, with no clear D. Germline assignment: CDR1 LNHDA and CDR2 SQIVND (reference sequence). CDR3 size: 12 residues. Trimming shortened V by 0 bases and J by 5 bases, and 4 bases separated the two germline ends. CDR3 region: CASSIDGYGYTF. The CDR3 DNA is TGTGCCAGTAGTATAGACGGATATGGCTACACCTTC.

The genes are TRBV5-6 and TRBJ2-7, with TRBD1 as a possible D gene (5 bases). This CDR3 spans 12 amino acids. CDR1 SGHDT and CDR2 YYEEEE come from the germline V gene. Trimming shortened V by 2 bases and J by 3 bases, and 6 bases separated the two germline ends. The CDR3 here is CASSFQGYEQYF. The CDR3 region has the DNA TGTGCCAGCAGCTTCCAGGGCTACGAGCAGTACTTC.

The chain has TRBV4-3 and TRBJ2-2; 8 bases match TRBD2. The CDR3 covers 16 residues. Germline V gene sequence: CDR1 LGHNA, CDR2 YSLEER. The trim removed 0 bases at V and 4 bases at J, leaving 4 bases unmatched. CDR3 amino acids: CASSQDGGGGTGELFF. In DNA form, the CDR3 reads TGCGCCAGCAGCCAAGACGGGGGGGGCGGCACCGGGGAGCTGTTTTTT.

The gene calls are TRBV5-3 and TRBJ2-7; D is undetermined. TRBV5-3 falls under the ORF class, with uncertain function. The germline V and J ends were trimmed by 1 base and 3 bases, with 11 bases remaining between them. The CDR3 runs to 14 residues. The chain's CDR3 is CARSLFVSYYEQYF. In nucleotides, the CDR3 is TGTGCCAGAAGCTTGTTCGTCAGCTACTACGAGCAGTACTTC.

V usage is TRBV4-1 and J usage is TRBJ1-6, with 8 bases lining up with TRBD1. The V gene end was trimmed by 0 bases and the J gene end by 4 bases; junction bases not matched to a gene: 5. Germline CDR1 is MGHRA and CDR2 is YSYEKL. The CDR3 contains 17 residues. This CDR3 is CASSQDRNRGYNSPLHF. CDR3 nucleotide sequence: TGCGCCAGCAGCCAAGATAGGAACAGGGGGTATAATTCACCCCTCCACTTT.

The genes are TRBV23-1 and TRBJ1-1; D gene uncertain. TRBV23-1 is placed among ORFs of uncertain function. This CDR3 comprises 12 residues. The V and J ends lost 1 base and 3 bases respectively, with 3 bases between them. This chain's CDR3 is CASSQWDTEAFF. CDR3 nucleotide sequence: TGCGCCAGCAGTCAATGGGACACTGAAGCTTTCTTT.

This clone was counted once. The rearrangement links TRBV5-4 to TRBJ1-6; no firm D call. This CDR3 is 15 amino acids long. V lost 3 bases to trimming and J lost 7 bases, with 14 bases between them. Germline values: CDR1 SGHNT, CDR2 YYREEE (reference sequence). CDR3 nucleotide sequence: TGTGCCAGCAGCTCCCGAGTGTCAGGCAATTCACCCCTCCACTTT. It yields the protein CASSSRVSGNSPLHF.

The chain has TRBV2 and TRBJ2-1; no clear D gene. V was clipped by 8 bases and J by 7 bases, with 18 bases between them. Germline V gene data show CDR1 as SNHLY and CDR2 as FYNNEI. This CDR3 is built from 14 residues. The CDR3 protein is CASRTNTPGNEQFF. The CDR3 DNA reads as TGTGCCAGCCGTACTAACACCCCCGGTAATGAGCAGTTCTTC.

This sequence joins TRBV29-1 and TRBJ1-2; possibly TRBD1 for D (5 bases). CDR3 length equals 11 residues. Deletions cut 4 bases from V and 6 bases from J, with 9 bases between. CDR1 and CDR2 from the germline V gene are SQVTM and ANQGSEA. CDR3 region: CSVGWGNGYTF. CDR3 nucleotides: TGCAGCGTTGGATGGGGGAATGGCTACACCTTC.

On this clone: Other nucleotide sequences from this sample produce the same CDR3. J is TRBJ1-1 and V is TRBV5-1, with 7 bases aligning to TRBD1. Germline assignment: CDR1 SGHRS and CDR2 YFSETQ. The junction had 5 bases not matched to a gene; V was cut back by 0 bases and J by 3 bases. The CDR3 spans 15 residues. The CDR3 nucleotides read TGCGCCAGCAGCTTGGGGCCAGGGGGGGACACTGAAGCTTTCTTT. This encodes CASSLGPGGDTEAFF.

J is TRBJ2-7 and V is TRBV27; 10 nucleotides line up with TRBD2. With 2 bases clipped from V and 5 bases from J, the junction kept 6 bases outside the gene matches. Germline-derived CDR1 and CDR2 are MNHEY and SMNVEV (reference sequence). The CDR3 extends over 15 amino acids. CDR3 protein: CASSLIAGGFHEQYF. The CDR3 DNA sequence: TGTGCCAGCAGTTTAATAGCGGGAGGATTCCACGAGCAGTACTTC.

This clone has only one observation. V gene TRBV9 combines with J gene TRBJ2-1, with 10 bases matching TRBD1. From germline, CDR1 is SGDLS and CDR2 YYNGEE. V was clipped by 2 bases and J by 5 bases; unmatched bases: 1. The CDR3 covers 14 residues. The CDR3 nucleotides read TGTGCCAGCAGCGTGGGACAGGGGAACAATGAGCAGTTCTTC. Protein product: CASSVGQGNNEQFF.

This sequence joins TRBV5-1 and TRBJ2-7; 10 bases fit TRBD2. This CDR3 is 15 amino acids long. J gave up 0 bases and V 0 bases, and 0 bases lay outside the gene matches. Germline V gives CDR1 SGHRS, CDR2 YFSETQ. The CDR3 reads CASSLGLAGSYEQYF. The CDR3 bases are TGCGCCAGCAGCTTGGGACTAGCGGGCTCCTACGAGCAGTACTTC.

CDR3 nucleotides: TGCGCCAGCAGCCTTTCCCCCGCCTCAGCGGGGGGGGGAGATACGCAGTATTTT. This gives the protein CASSLSPASAGGGDTQYF. The J gene is TRBJ2-3, the V gene TRBV4-1; 10 bases map to TRBD2. The trim removed 4 bases at V and 5 bases at J, leaving 15 bases unmatched. There are 18 residues in the CDR3. Germline-derived CDR1 and CDR2 are MGHRA and YSYEKL.